Described below is a single T cell receptor (beta chain) sequence and its context. Ten immunoSEQ deep assay plates were used to sequence unsorted PBMC DNA. Assay used: immunoSEQ multiplex PCR; TCRdb lists only in-frame clones, some missing. The sample consists of about 500,000 clones, around 77% of them appearing once. The donors were adults (healthy and HIV-negative) with no recent acute infections or vaccinations. Nashville, Tennessee was home to all donors, each a Caucasian adult. The CDR3 runs to 13 residues. V was pared by 6 bases and J by 0 bases, with 6 bases between. CDR1 SEHNR and CDR2 FQNEAQ come from the germline V gene (reference sequence). This sample was included in a study of shared clonotypes between healthy human individuals.

The chain links TRBV7-9 to TRBJ2-4; D remains unclear. This sequence was found in a woman aged 40 to 50 in good health. Some clones in this sample may be carry-over from other donors' samples. Sequenced sample: PBMCs. As DNA, the CDR3 is TGTGCCAGCAGTAATTTAGCCAAAAACATTCAGTACTTC. The encoded protein is CASSNLAKNIQYF.